This is a list of T cell receptor beta chains from one sample in a study of preoperative IRX-2 immunotherapy in early breast cancer. Libraries were prepared by immunoSEQ multiplex PCR; TCRdb keeps only in-frame clonotypes and omits some of them. The table lists about 43,000 clones, just under 95% of them singletons. The sequences come from tumor tissue, collected after IRX-2 immunotherapy. The source of these receptors is a human donor with breast cancer. The CDR3 runs from the conserved cysteine through the conserved F or W. A D gene is named only where the DNA matches it firmly. The size entry is marked missing in some rows and otherwise reads once, few, many or a size class.

cdr3_nt	cdr3_aa	d_call	j_call	clone_size	v_call
TGTGCCAGTAGTATAGATCTCGTGCAAGCTAACTATGGCTACACCTTC	CASSIDLVQANYGYTF	.	TRBJ1-2	.	TRBV19
TGTGCCAGCAGTCCTCGCATTTGGGGTGTGCAGAAGCAGTACTTC	CASSPRIWGVQKQYF	.	TRBJ2-7	.	TRBV7-2
TGTGCCAGCAGCTTGCAGGGGCTGATGAACACTGAAGCTTTCTTT	CASSLQGLMNTEAFF	.	TRBJ1-1	.	TRBV7-3
TGTGCCTGGAGTGACTTCAAGGGAGGACCCTACGAGCAGTACTTC	CAWSDFKGGPYEQYF	.	TRBJ2-7	.	TRBV30
TGCAGCGCAAAGGCAGGGAATGAAAAACTGTTTTTT	CSAKAGNEKLFF	.	TRBJ1-4	.	TRBV29-1
TGTGCCAGCACCAAGGATACAGGGGGACCCGGGGAGCTGTTTTTT	CASTKDTGGPGELFF	TRBD1	TRBJ2-2	.	TRBV7-9
TGTGCCAGCAGCCAAGAATTTACTAGCGCTTCGACTTACGAGCAGTACTTC	CASSQEFTSASTYEQYF	TRBD2	TRBJ2-7	.	TRBV4-2
TGTGCCAGCGGCACACTCCAAGCGGGGACTCTTTTCGAGCACAATGAGCAGTTCTTC	CASGTLQAGTLFEHNEQFF	TRBD2	TRBJ2-1	.	TRBV11-2
TGTGCCAGCAATTCCCGGGGGGGCGAGCAGTACTTC	CASNSRGGEQYF	TRBD2	TRBJ2-7	.	TRBV6-5
TGTGCCACCAGCAGGGAGCGGACTAGTGGAGAGACCCAGTACTTC	CATSRERTSGETQYF	TRBD2	TRBJ2-5	.	TRBV15
TGTGCCAGTAGTATAGGACCCCCGGGACTAGCGGGAGACTACAATGAGCAGTTCTTC	CASSIGPPGLAGDYNEQFF	TRBD2	TRBJ2-1	.	TRBV19
TGTGCCAGCAGTTTATATCGGACAGTCGCCGGGGAGCTGTTTTTT	CASSLYRTVAGELFF	.	TRBJ2-2	.	TRBV27
TGTGCCAGCAGCTTAGGTTCTGGGAACGGCTACACCTTC	CASSLGSGNGYTF	.	TRBJ1-2	.	TRBV7-9
TGTGCCAGCAGCGTAGGGACAGGCCTAAGCTCTGGGGCCAACGTCCTGACTTTC	CASSVGTGLSSGANVLTF	TRBD1	TRBJ2-6	.	TRBV9
TGCGCCAGCAGCCAAGGGAGGGTGGAGATCTATGGCTACACCTTC	CASSQGRVEIYGYTF	.	TRBJ1-2	.	TRBV4-3
TGTGCCAGCTCACCACTGACAGGGGGATGGTCACCCCTCCACTTT	CASSPLTGGWSPLHF	TRBD1	TRBJ1-6	.	TRBV18
TGTGCCAGCAGCTTAGGTTTCAGTGTCGGCTACGAGCAGTACTTC	CASSLGFSVGYEQYF	.	TRBJ2-7	.	TRBV11-2
TGTGCCAGCAGCCCCGGGACACCCTACTACGAGCAGTACTTC	CASSPGTPYYEQYF	.	TRBJ2-7	once	TRBV7-2
TGTGCCAGCAGTGGGACAGGGGTGGATACGCAGTATTTT	CASSGTGVDTQYF	TRBD1	TRBJ2-3	.	TRBV7-2
TGTGCCAGCACCTCCAGCCTCACTAGCACAGATACGCAGTATTTT	CASTSSLTSTDTQYF	.	TRBJ2-3	.	TRBV27
TGTGCCAGTACCCACAGACACCGGGGCCTACAAGAGACCCAGTACTTC	CASTHRHRGLQETQYF	.	TRBJ2-5	.	TRBV19
TGCGCCAGCAGCTTACGGGGTTCCTACGAGCAGTACTTC	CASSLRGSYEQYF	.	TRBJ2-7	.	TRBV5-1
TGCAGCGTTGGAAGGAGGGTCGGGGGCTACACCTTC	CSVGRRVGGYTF	.	TRBJ1-2	.	TRBV29-1
TGTGCCAGCAGTTACGAGGGGACTAGCGACCATGAGCAGTTCTTC	CASSYEGTSDHEQFF	TRBD2	TRBJ2-1	.	TRBV6-5
TGTGCCAGCTCACCAATTGTTATTGTGGGACGGGGCACGGGTGAGCAGTTCTTC	CASSPIVIVGRGTGEQFF	.	TRBJ2-1	once	TRBV18
TGTGCCAGCAGCGTATACCCCAGCTCCTACAATGAGCAGTTCTTC	CASSVYPSSYNEQFF	.	TRBJ2-1	.	TRBV9
TGCGCCAGCAGCGTCGACGGCTATGGCTACACCTTC	CASSVDGYGYTF	.	TRBJ1-2	.	TRBV5-1
TGTGCCATCTCCGGGGAAAAGAATGGCTACACCTTC	CAISGEKNGYTF	.	TRBJ1-2	.	TRBV10-3
TGTGCCAGCAGTTTATGGGGTCGGGGGAAATACTATGGCTACACCTTC	CASSLWGRGKYYGYTF	.	TRBJ1-2	once	TRBV28
TGCGCCAGCAGCTTGTACCCCAATCAGCCCCAGCATTTT	CASSLYPNQPQHF	.	TRBJ1-5	.	TRBV5-1
TGTGCCAGCAGCAATCCAAGGTGGACTGAAGCTTTCTTT	CASSNPRWTEAFF	.	TRBJ1-1	.	TRBV5-4
TGTGCCAGCAGTCCCTTTGAATCTGGAAACACCATATATTTT	CASSPFESGNTIYF	.	TRBJ1-3	.	TRBV6-6
TGTGCCAGCAGCTTGGGGGACATCTATGGCTACACCTTC	CASSLGDIYGYTF	.	TRBJ1-2	.	TRBV7-9
TGTGCCACCAGCAGAGATCCAGGAGGGGAAGAGACCCAGTACTTC	CATSRDPGGEETQYF	.	TRBJ2-5	.	TRBV15
TGTGCCAGTAGAAGGACTAGCGGGGACTCCTACAATGAGCAGTTCTTC	CASRRTSGDSYNEQFF	TRBD2	TRBJ2-1	.	TRBV19
TGTGCCAGCAGATCACCCCGGCCAGAAGAGACCCAGTACTTC	CASRSPRPEETQYF	.	TRBJ2-5	.	TRBV7-9
TGTGCCAGCAGCTTGGGCGGGACAGCCCCAGATACGCAGTATTTT	CASSLGGTAPDTQYF	.	TRBJ2-3	.	TRBV5-4
TGCAGTGCTAGTAGGCGAGAGCAGTACTTC	CSASRREQYF	.	TRBJ2-7	.	TRBV20-1
TGTGCCTGGAGTGTAAATCGTTTGAGGCTTAAGAACACTGAAGCTTTCTTT	CAWSVNRLRLKNTEAFF	.	TRBJ1-1	.	TRBV30
TGTGCCAGCGGGAGACAGGGGCGCGAGCAGTACTTC	CASGRQGREQYF	TRBD1	TRBJ2-7	.	TRBV28
TGTGCCAGCAGTGTAGCCGTCAGATCCAACTATGGCTACACCTTC	CASSVAVRSNYGYTF	.	TRBJ1-2	.	TRBV27
TGTGCCAGCAGCAATCTAGCGCCGGAGACCCAGTACTTC	CASSNLAPETQYF	.	TRBJ2-5	.	TRBV7-2
TGTGCCAGCGCTCAGGCCCTGAACACTGAAGCTTTCTTT	CASAQALNTEAFF	.	TRBJ1-1	.	TRBV19
TGTGCCTGGAGACTAGCGGGAAGAGAGACCCAGTACTTC	CAWRLAGRETQYF	TRBD2	TRBJ2-5	once	TRBV30